This entry lists 31 T cell receptor beta chains sequenced from one sample in a study of CD8 T cells in Susac syndrome. RNA was extracted with the RNeasy kit, and a quantity of 0.5 to 1 ug was reverse transcribed using random hexamers. Using its own MiXCR run on the immunoSEQ multiplex PCR reads, TCRdb lists one record per CDR3 protein. The repertoire holds roughly 50,000 distinct CDR3 sequences, with over 85% as singletons. Sequencing was done on a sample of CD8+ T cells from PBMCs. The receptors derive from a human donor in good health.

The V gene is TRBV7-9, the J gene TRBJ1-1, with 7 nucleotides matching TRBD1. Trimming took 5 bases from V and 3 from J; bases not matched to a gene: 3. Germline assignment: CDR1 SEHNR and CDR2 FQNEAQ (reference sequence). The CDR3 is 13 residues long. CDR3 amino acids: CASSAGTDTEAFF. The CDR3 DNA follows: TGTGCCAGCAGCGCGGGGACAGACACTGAAGCTTTCTTT.

This sequence joins TRBV7-9 and TRBJ2-7, with TRBD2 as a possible D gene (6 bases). CDR3 size: 13 residues. The V end lost 5 bases, the J end lost 6 bases, and 14 bases lay between the germline ends. Looked up from germline, CDR1 is SEHNR and CDR2 is FQNEAQ (reference sequence). The CDR3 loop reads CASSPSTGGEQYF. Written as DNA, the CDR3 is TGTGCCAGCAGCCCATCAACCGGGGGCGAGCAGTACTTC.

The CDR3 DNA reads as TGCAGTGCTGCCCCCGGGACGGCAACCTACGAGCAGTACTTC. This sequence encodes CSAAPGTATYEQYF. The chain combines TRBV20-1 with TRBJ2-7; D could derive from TRBD1 or TRBD2 (5 bases each). V was clipped by 5 bases and J by 2 bases, with 16 bases between them. The CDR3 is 14 amino acids. Germline CDR1 and CDR2: DFQATT and SNEGSKA (reference sequence).

The chain links TRBV28 to TRBJ1-1, with a weak D call TRBD1 (5 bases). The germline V and J ends were trimmed by 6 bases and 1 base, with 18 bases remaining between them. Germline CDR1 reads MDHEN; CDR2 reads SYDVKM. The CDR3 has 16 amino acids. The CDR3 coding sequence is TGTGCCAGCAGCCTAGCGATCGGGGCTCGGAACACTGAAGCTTTCTTT. This encodes CASSLAIGARNTEAFF.

The chain links TRBV27 to TRBJ2-3; no firm D call. V lost 6 bases and J lost 3, with 10 bases in between. Germline CDR1 reads MNHEY; CDR2 reads SMNVEV (reference sequence). This CDR3 contains 13 residues. The CDR3 DNA sequence: TGTGCCAGCAGACACCAGCCTACAGATACGCAGTATTTT. Encoded protein: CASRHQPTDTQYF.

The chain is built from TRBV4-1 and TRBJ2-2, with TRBD2 matching 16 bases. Germline loops: CDR1 MGHRA, CDR2 YSYEKL. This CDR3 has 20 residues. The ends lost 3 bases at V and 4 bases at J; junction bases unmatched: 11. The chain's CDR3 is CASSHDSWGLAGGTTGELFF. CDR3 nucleotides: TGCGCCAGCAGCCATGATAGTTGGGGACTAGCGGGAGGGACCACCGGGGAGCTGTTTTTT.

This chain connects TRBV19 to TRBJ2-5, with 7 bases matching TRBD2. V lost 5 bases and J lost 2; bases outside the gene matches: 5. The CDR3 is 14 residues long. Germline assignment: CDR1 LNHDA and CDR2 SQIVND (reference sequence). CDR3 sequence: CASSGASGQETQYF. CDR3 nucleotides: TGTGCCAGTAGTGGGGCTAGCGGACAAGAGACCCAGTACTTC. The variable domain in full, completed from reference TRBV19 and TRBJ2-5, reads DGGITQSPKYLFRKEGQNVTLSCEQNLNHDAMYWYRQDPGQGLRLIYYSQIVNDFQKGDIAEGYSVSREKKESFPLTVTSAQKNPTAFYLCASSGASGQETQYFGPGTRLLVL.

The CDR3: CASSPLLGTSPEQYF. The CDR3 DNA reads as TGTGCCAGCAGTCCACTTCTAGGCACGTCTCCCGAGCAGTACTTC. The gene calls are TRBV28 and TRBJ2-7; D is ambiguous. V lost 5 bases and J 6 bases, leaving 20 bases between the germline ends. Germline CDR1 MDHEN, CDR2 SYDVKM. The CDR3 is 15 amino acids.

The CDR3 here is CASRKDRGTEKLFF. In nucleotides, the CDR3 is TGTGCCAGCAGGAAGGACAGGGGGACCGAAAAACTGTTTTTT. The V and J genes are TRBV7-9 and TRBJ1-4, with TRBD1 matching 10 bases. The CDR3 is 14 residues long. The V and J ends lost 6 bases and 8 bases, in that order; junction bases with no gene match: 6. The germline gives CDR1 SEHNR, CDR2 FQNEAQ (reference sequence).

This rearrangement joins TRBV25-1 to TRBJ1-2; D gene ambiguous. The germline gives CDR1 MGHDK, CDR2 SYGVNS. The V end was cut by 8 bases, the J end by 8 bases, with 12 bases between. This CDR3 comprises 11 residues. The CDR3 coding sequence is TGTGCCAGCGGATCCGCCGTCGGCTACACCTTC. Protein product: CASGSAVGYTF.

This chain joins TRBV9 and TRBJ2-7, with TRBD2 matching over 7 bases. V trimming: 0 bases; J trimming: 7 bases; junction bases outside the gene matches: 1. The germline gives CDR1 SGDLS, CDR2 YYNGEE. This CDR3 is built from 12 residues. In DNA, the CDR3 is TGTGCCAGCAGCGTAGCTAGCGGAGAGCAGTACTTC. Encoded protein: CASSVASGEQYF.

This clonotype was seen a single time. CDR3 sequence (DNA): TGCAGCGTCACTAGCGGGAGCGGTGATACGCAGTATTTT. This translates into CSVTSGSGDTQYF. This chain uses TRBV29-1 with TRBJ2-3; TRBD2 agrees at 11 bases. V gave up 6 bases and J gave up 6 bases; unmatched junction bases: 5. The V gene's germline CDR1 is SQVTM and CDR2 ANQGSEA. There are 13 residues in the CDR3.

The CDR3 nucleotides are TGTGCCAGTAGTCGACTAGCGGGAACCTACAATGAGCAGTTCTTC. It specifies CASSRLAGTYNEQFF. J is TRBJ2-1 and V is TRBV19, with 11 bases aligning to TRBD2. The junction had 2 bases not matched to a gene; V was cut back by 5 bases and J by 2 bases. CDR1 is LNHDA, CDR2 SQIVND, per germline (reference sequence). The CDR3 consists of 15 residues.

The chain uses TRBV4-1 and TRBJ2-7; the D call may be TRBD1 or TRBD2 (6 bases each). Germline CDR1 and CDR2: MGHRA and YSYEKL. This CDR3 region has 14 residues. V was pared by 4 bases and J by 1 base, with 11 bases between. The CDR3 here is CASSPQGLSYEQYF. The DNA of the CDR3 is TGCGCCAGCAGCCCACAGGGACTGTCCTACGAGCAGTACTTC.

The chain couples TRBV15 to TRBJ2-1, with D perhaps assigned TRBD1 or TRBD2 (5 bases each). The CDR3 covers 17 residues. The germline V gene encodes CDR1 LNHNV and CDR2 YYDKDF (reference sequence). V lost 1 base and J 6 bases, leaving 19 bases between the germline ends. In DNA form, the CDR3 reads TGTGCCACCAGCAGAGTCGGGGCGGAACAATCGATCAATGAGCAGTTCTTC. This encodes CATSRVGAEQSINEQFF.

The genes are TRBV29-1 and TRBJ2-7, with 7 bases identical to TRBD2. Looked up from germline, CDR1 is SQVTM and CDR2 is ANQGSEA. This CDR3 is 14 amino acids long. V was clipped by 4 bases and J by 0 bases; unmatched bases: 6. This chain's CDR3 is CSVAGRLGSYEQYF. The DNA for the CDR3 is TGCAGCGTTGCCGGGAGGCTCGGCTCCTACGAGCAGTACTTC.

V is TRBV29-1 and J is TRBJ1-4; D is ambiguous. V shed 3 bases and J shed 1 base, with 9 bases lying between them. Per the germline V gene, CDR1 is SQVTM and CDR2 is ANQGSEA. This CDR3 comprises 14 residues. This CDR3 is CSVDYKGTNEKLFF. The CDR3 region has the DNA TGCAGCGTTGACTACAAGGGAACTAATGAAAAACTGTTTTTT.

This sequence joins TRBV27 and TRBJ2-3; maybe TRBD1 (7 bases). V shed 6 bases and J shed 4 bases, with 20 bases lying between them. CDR1 and CDR2 (germline): MNHEY, SMNVEV (reference sequence). The CDR3 extends over 16 amino acids. The CDR3 loop reads CASSFVGGGGPDTQYF. CDR3 coding DNA: TGTGCCAGCAGCTTCGTTGGTGGAGGGGGCCCAGATACGCAGTATTTT.

The gene calls are TRBV19 and TRBJ2-7; D possibly corresponds to TRBD1 (6 bases). The V gene's germline CDR1 is LNHDA and CDR2 SQIVND (reference sequence). CDR3 length equals 15 residues. The V end was cut by 7 bases, the J end by 3 bases, with 19 bases between. CDR3: CASTPNSAGDYEQYF. DNA for the CDR3: TGTGCCAGTACCCCAAATTCGGCAGGGGACTACGAGCAGTACTTC.

V gene TRBV29-1 combines with J gene TRBJ1-2, with D possibly being TRBD1 (6 bases). V lost 3 bases, J lost 4 bases, and 9 bases lay in between. Germline assignment: CDR1 SQVTM and CDR2 ANQGSEA. This CDR3 is 12 amino acids long. This CDR3 reads CSVEDSGYGYTF. CDR3 DNA: TGCAGCGTTGAGGACAGTGGCTATGGCTACACCTTC.

The chain employs TRBV2 and TRBJ1-5; D gene unclear. The CDR3 length is 13 residues. V was clipped by 9 bases and J by 0 bases, with 9 bases between them. Looked up from germline, CDR1 is SNHLY and CDR2 is FYNNEI. CDR3 protein: CASRTASNQPQHF. As DNA, the CDR3 is TGTGCCAGTAGGACGGCTAGCAATCAGCCCCAGCATTTT.

This clonotype was seen once. Here the CDR3 DNA reads TGTGCCAGCACCTCAGGCTTTCAAGAGACCCAGTACTTC. Translation gives CASTSGFQETQYF. J is TRBJ2-5 and V is TRBV6-5; no firm D call. Germline V gene sequence: CDR1 MNHEY, CDR2 SVGAGI. The V gene lost 7 bases and the J gene lost 2 bases, with 11 bases spanning the gap. This CDR3 has 13 amino acids.

This rearrangement joins TRBV28 to TRBJ2-1, with 8 bases aligning to TRBD2. CDR3 length: 15 amino acids. In germline, CDR1 is MDHEN, CDR2 SYDVKM. With 6 bases clipped from V and 2 bases from J, the junction kept 6 bases outside the gene matches. CDR3 DNA: TGTGCCAGCAGCCTTACTAGCGGAACCTACAATGAGCAGTTCTTC. Protein sequence: CASSLTSGTYNEQFF.

The J gene is TRBJ2-5, the V gene TRBV29-1; D is unclear. The CDR3 spans 13 residues. Germline CDR1 SQVTM, CDR2 ANQGSEA. Deletions cut 2 bases from V and 1 base from J, with 8 bases between. The chain's CDR3 is CSVELRLQETQYF. As DNA, the CDR3 is TGCAGCGTTGAACTACGCCTCCAAGAGACCCAGTACTTC.

The gene calls are TRBV5-1 and TRBJ2-7; TRBD2 aligns across 7 bases. V trimming: 0 bases; J trimming: 0 bases; junction bases outside the gene matches: 3. The CDR3 loop spans 15 amino acids. The germline CDR1 and CDR2 sequences are SGHRS and YFSETQ. The CDR3 spells CASSLAGGTSYEQYF. Here the CDR3 DNA reads TGCGCCAGCAGCTTGGCCGGGGGGACCTCCTACGAGCAGTACTTC.

The J gene is TRBJ2-7, the V gene TRBV27; D ambiguous. The CDR3 runs 13 residues. CDR1 and CDR2 (germline): MNHEY, SMNVEV (reference sequence). Trimming left V 7 bases short and J 3 bases short, with 13 bases between. CDR3 loop: CASTFGPNYEQYF. The CDR3 DNA reads as TGTGCCAGCACCTTTGGGCCCAACTACGAGCAGTACTTC.

J is TRBJ2-7 and V is TRBV29-1; the D is unclear. Trimming took off 4 bases at V and 7 bases at J, with 11 bases between the two ends. Germline-derived CDR1 and CDR2 are SQVTM and ANQGSEA. This CDR3 is built from 11 residues. CDR3 loop: CSVVGPGEQYF. For the CDR3, the DNA is TGCAGCGTTGTGGGCCCGGGTGAGCAGTACTTC.

The V and J genes are TRBV7-9 and TRBJ2-1, with TRBD2 identical over 10 bases. V was clipped by 0 bases and J by 7 bases; unmatched bases: 3. Looked up from germline, CDR1 is SEHNR and CDR2 is FQNEAQ (reference sequence). This CDR3 spans 15 amino acids. The CDR3 here is CASSLASGRRNEQFF. The CDR3 bases are TGTGCCAGCAGCTTAGCTAGCGGGAGGAGGAATGAGCAGTTCTTC.

The genes are TRBV2 and TRBJ1-3, with 9 bases lining up with TRBD1. CDR3 length: 15 amino acids. Germline V gives CDR1 SNHLY, CDR2 FYNNEI. V lost 6 bases and J lost 4; bases outside the gene matches: 7. Written as DNA, the CDR3 is TGTGCCAGCAGCGCCGGGACAGGGAAAGGAAACACCATATATTTT. This translates into CASSAGTGKGNTIYF. Filled out from reference TRBV2 and TRBJ1-3, the complete variable domain reads EPEVTQTPSHQVTQMGQEVILRCVPISNHLYFYWYRQILGQKVEFLVSFYNNEISEKSEIFDDQFSVERPDGSNFTLKIRSTKLEDSAMYFCASSAGTGKGNTIYFGEGSWLTVV.

The table lists this clonotype with a count of one. The gene calls are TRBV13 and TRBJ1-1; possible D gene TRBD1, 6 bases. CDR1 is PRHDT and CDR2 is FYEKMQ in the germline V gene (reference sequence). The CDR3 length is 15 residues. V was cut by 4 bases and J by 5 bases, with 17 bases left in between. CDR3 nucleotides: TGTGCCAGCAGCTCCCCGGGCGAGGGGGAAACTGAAGCTTTCTTT. This codes for CASSSPGEGETEAFF.

The J gene is TRBJ1-1, the V gene TRBV15; D unclear. Looked up from germline, CDR1 is LNHNV and CDR2 is YYDKDF (reference sequence). The CDR3 loop spans 13 amino acids. V was clipped by 0 bases and J by 7 bases, with 9 bases between them. This CDR3 is CATSRERHLEAFF. CDR3 sequence (DNA): TGTGCCACCAGCAGAGAGAGGCACCTTGAAGCTTTCTTT.